What follows describes a single T cell receptor (beta chain). This specimen comes from a study of blood T cell repertoires in COVID-19. Across the whole study: Samples representing acute and convalescent COVID-19 were sourced from the United States, Italy and Spain. Sources were T cells, B-cell-depleted T cells, or PBMCs; the material itself was cDNA or gDNA.

Source study methods: Reference gene primer amplification yielded estimated nucleated cell counts. Assay: immunoSEQ multiplex PCR; the TCRdb copy retains only in-frame clones and omits some. D and trimming come from the DNA, and the V and J calls and clone size come from that table. The sample gives approximately 350,000 clones, about 89% of which show up once; more than 1% is in the top ten. Trimming took 2 bases from V and 0 from J, leaving 8 bases between them. The V gene's germline CDR1 is SGHRS and CDR2 YFSETQ. The CDR3 loop spans 14 amino acids. The source material was peripheral blood. This rearrangement joins TRBV5-1 to TRBJ1-1; D possibly corresponds to TRBD1 (6 bases). The source of this sequence is a man aged 35 to 55 with acute or convalescent COVID-19. CDR3 DNA: TGCGCCAGCAGCTTCGGACAGTTGAACACTGAAGCTTTCTTT. It specifies CASSFGQLNTEAFF.